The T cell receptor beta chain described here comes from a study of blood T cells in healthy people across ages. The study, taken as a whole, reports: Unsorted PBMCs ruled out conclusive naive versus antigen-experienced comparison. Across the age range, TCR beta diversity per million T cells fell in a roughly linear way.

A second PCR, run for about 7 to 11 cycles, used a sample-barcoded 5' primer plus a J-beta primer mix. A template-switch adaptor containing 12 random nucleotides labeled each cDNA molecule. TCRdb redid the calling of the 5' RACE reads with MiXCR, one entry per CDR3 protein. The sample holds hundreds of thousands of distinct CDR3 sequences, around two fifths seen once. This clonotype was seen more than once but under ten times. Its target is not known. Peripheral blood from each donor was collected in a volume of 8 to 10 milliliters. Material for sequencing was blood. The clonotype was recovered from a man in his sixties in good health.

The CDR3 region is CATSDRSGGPNNEQFF. CDR3 DNA: TGTGCCACCAGTGACCGTAGCGGGGGGCCAAACAATGAGCAGTTCTTC. V is TRBV24-1 and J is TRBJ2-1, with 10 bases fitting TRBD2. Germline lookup yields CDR1 KGHDR and CDR2 SFDVKD. Trimming at V came to 4 bases and at J to 5 bases, leaving 7 bases not matched to a gene. CDR3 length equals 16 residues.